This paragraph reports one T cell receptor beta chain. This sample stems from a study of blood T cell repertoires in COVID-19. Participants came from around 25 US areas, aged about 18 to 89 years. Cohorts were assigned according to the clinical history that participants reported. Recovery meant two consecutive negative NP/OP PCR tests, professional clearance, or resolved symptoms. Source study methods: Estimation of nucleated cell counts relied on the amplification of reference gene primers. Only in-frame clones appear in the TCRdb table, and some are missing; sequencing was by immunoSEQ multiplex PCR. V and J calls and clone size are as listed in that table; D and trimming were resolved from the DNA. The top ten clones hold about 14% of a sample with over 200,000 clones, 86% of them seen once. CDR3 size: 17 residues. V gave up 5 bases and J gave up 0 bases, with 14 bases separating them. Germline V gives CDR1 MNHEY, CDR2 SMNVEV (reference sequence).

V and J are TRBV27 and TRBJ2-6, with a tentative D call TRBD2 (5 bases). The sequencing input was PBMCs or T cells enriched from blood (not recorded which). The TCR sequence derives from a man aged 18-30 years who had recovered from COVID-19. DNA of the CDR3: TGTGCCAGCAGTCCCGCGGGCAGTTTCTCTGGGGCCAACGTCCTGACTTTC. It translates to CASSPAGSFSGANVLTF.